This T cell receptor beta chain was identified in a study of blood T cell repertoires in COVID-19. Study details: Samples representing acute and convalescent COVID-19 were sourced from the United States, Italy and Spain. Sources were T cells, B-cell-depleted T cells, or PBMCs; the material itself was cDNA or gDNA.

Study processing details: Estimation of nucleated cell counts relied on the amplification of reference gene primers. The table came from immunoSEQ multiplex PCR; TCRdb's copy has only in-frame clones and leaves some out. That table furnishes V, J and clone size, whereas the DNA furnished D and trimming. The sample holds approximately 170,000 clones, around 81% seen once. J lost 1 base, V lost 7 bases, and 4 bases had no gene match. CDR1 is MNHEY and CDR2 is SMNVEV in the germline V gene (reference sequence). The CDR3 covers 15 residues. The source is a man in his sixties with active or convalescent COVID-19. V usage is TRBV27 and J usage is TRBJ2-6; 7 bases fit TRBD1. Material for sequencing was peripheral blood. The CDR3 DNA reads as TGTGCCAGCACCAAACAGGGGTCTGGGGCCAACGTCCTGACTTTC. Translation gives CASTKQGSGANVLTF. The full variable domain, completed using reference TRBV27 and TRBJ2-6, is EAQVTQNPRYLITVTGKKLTVTCSQNMNHEYMSWYRQDPGLGLRQIYYSMNVEVTDKGDVPEGYKVSRKEKRNFPLILESPSPNQTSLYFCASTKQGSGANVLTFGAGSRLTVL.